This entry is about one T cell receptor (beta chain). Its specificity is not known. Germline values: CDR1 GTSNPN, CDR2 SVGIG (reference sequence). The ends were cut back, 5 bases at V and 4 bases at J, with 7 bases in the middle. The CDR3 is made up of 11 amino acids. The record originates from a study of cytomegalovirus exposure and HLA in healthy donors. TCRdb's copy holds only in-frame clones and misses some; the assay was immunoSEQ multiplex PCR. This sample has roughly 120,000 clones; 94% occur once, and the top ten carry roughly 1.2%. Findings of the study overall: While the bulk of TCR sequences proved rare, some public TCRs turned up in many donors. Reported results showed that the classifier diagnosed cytomegalovirus status with high specificity and sensitivity. Subsequent analysis found a tendency for first-cohort TCR clusters to co-occur within the 120 or so validation repertoires.

The sequenced sample was PBMCs. This sequence joins TRBV30 and TRBJ2-3; D unresolved. The receptor was derived from a woman aged 18-29 years in good health and CMV-seronegative. The CDR3 is CAWQYPDTQYF. The DNA of the CDR3 is TGTGCCTGGCAGTACCCAGATACGCAGTATTTT.